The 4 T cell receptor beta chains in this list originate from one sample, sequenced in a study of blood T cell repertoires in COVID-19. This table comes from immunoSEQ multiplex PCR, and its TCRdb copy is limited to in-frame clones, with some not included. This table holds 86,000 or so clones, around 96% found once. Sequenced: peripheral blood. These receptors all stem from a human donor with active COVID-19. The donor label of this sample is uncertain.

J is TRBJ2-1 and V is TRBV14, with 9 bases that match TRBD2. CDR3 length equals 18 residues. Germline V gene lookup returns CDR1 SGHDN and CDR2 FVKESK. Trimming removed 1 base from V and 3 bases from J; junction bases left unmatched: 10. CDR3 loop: CASSQVRRGGLNYNEQFF. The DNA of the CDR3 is TGTGCCAGCAGCCAAGTACGGCGGGGGGGACTAAACTACAATGAGCAGTTCTTC.

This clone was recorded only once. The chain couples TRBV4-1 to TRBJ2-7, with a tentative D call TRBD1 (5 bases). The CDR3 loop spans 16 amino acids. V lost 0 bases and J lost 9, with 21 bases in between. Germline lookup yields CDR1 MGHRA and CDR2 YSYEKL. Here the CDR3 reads CASSQESIGVLSGQYF. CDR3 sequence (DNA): TGCGCCAGCAGCCAAGAATCTATAGGGGTCTTGAGTGGGCAGTACTTC.

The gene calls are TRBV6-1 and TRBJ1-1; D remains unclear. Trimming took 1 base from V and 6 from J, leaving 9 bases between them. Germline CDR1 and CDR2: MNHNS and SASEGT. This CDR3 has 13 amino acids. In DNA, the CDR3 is TGTGCCAGCAGTGAAGGAGGGTTCCCTGAAGCTTTCTTT. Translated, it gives CASSEGGFPEAFF.

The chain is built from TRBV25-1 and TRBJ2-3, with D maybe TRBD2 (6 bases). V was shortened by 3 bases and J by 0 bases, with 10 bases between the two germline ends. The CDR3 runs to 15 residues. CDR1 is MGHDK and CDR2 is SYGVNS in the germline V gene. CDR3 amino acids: CASSDVRGSTDTQYF. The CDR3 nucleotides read TGTGCCAGCAGTGATGTCCGGGGGAGCACAGATACGCAGTATTTT.